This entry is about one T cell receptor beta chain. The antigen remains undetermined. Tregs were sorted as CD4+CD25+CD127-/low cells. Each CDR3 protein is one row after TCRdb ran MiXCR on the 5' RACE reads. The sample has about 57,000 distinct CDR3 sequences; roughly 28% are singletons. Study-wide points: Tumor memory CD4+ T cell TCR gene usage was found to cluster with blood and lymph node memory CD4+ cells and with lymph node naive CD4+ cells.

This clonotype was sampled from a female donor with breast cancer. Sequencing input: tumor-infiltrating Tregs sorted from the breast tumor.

CDR3 nucleotides: TGTGCCAGCAGCTTTTTCCCGCCAACCCAAATGCCCTCCTACGAGCAGTACTTC. It specifies CASSFFPPTQMPSYEQYF. The chain joins TRBV7-9 to TRBJ2-7; D remains ambiguous. Germline CDR1 reads SEHNR; CDR2 reads FQNEAQ (reference sequence). V was shortened by 3 bases and J by 0 bases, with 21 bases between the two germline ends. The CDR3 consists of 18 residues.